A selection of T cell receptor beta chains follows, all from one sample in a study of T cell responses to AZD1222 COVID-19 vaccine. Repertoires were generated with immunoSEQ multiplex PCR, while TCRdb's copy carries only in-frame clones and drops some. The table records 100,000 to 150,000 clones, more than 80% of them present only once. Sample: peripheral blood, taken on day 0 of AZD1222 vaccination. Receptors were obtained from an adult in good health. Both conserved end residues are part of each CDR3. D genes are given only for firm matches. Clone size appears in some rows only: once, few, many, or a class for an expanded clone.

cdr3_nt: TGTGCCAGCAGCGTCTCATCCGGGACAGGGCCGCCGGGCTACACCTTC
cdr3_aa: CASSVSSGTGPPGYTF
j_call: TRBJ1-2
d_call: TRBD1
v_call: TRBV7-9
clone_size: few

cdr3_nt: TGTGCCAGCAGTTTATTGGGAACAACTAATGAAAAACTGTTTTTT
cdr3_aa: CASSLLGTTNEKLFF
j_call: TRBJ1-4
d_call: -
v_call: TRBV27
clone_size: -

cdr3_nt: TGTGCCAGCAGTGACACCGGGACTTCCTCCGTCAATGAGCAGTTCTTC
cdr3_aa: CASSDTGTSSVNEQFF
j_call: TRBJ2-1
d_call: -
v_call: TRBV6-4
clone_size: -

cdr3_nt: TGTGCCAGCAGGGCGGGAGGGCCCAGCTACGAGCAGTACTTC
cdr3_aa: CASRAGGPSYEQYF
j_call: TRBJ2-7
d_call: TRBD2
v_call: TRBV5-4
clone_size: -

cdr3_nt: TGTGCCAGCAGTTTCGGCTCCAGCACAGATACGCAGTATTTT
cdr3_aa: CASSFGSSTDTQYF
j_call: TRBJ2-3
d_call: -
v_call: TRBV27
clone_size: -

cdr3_nt: TGTGCCAGCACCGAGACTAGCGGGAGCACAGATACGCAGTATTTT
cdr3_aa: CASTETSGSTDTQYF
j_call: TRBJ2-3
d_call: TRBD2
v_call: TRBV5-8
clone_size: -

cdr3_nt: TGTGCCAGCAGCCCCGGGACAGGGAATCAGCCCCAGCATTTT
cdr3_aa: CASSPGTGNQPQHF
j_call: TRBJ1-5
d_call: TRBD1
v_call: TRBV7-8
clone_size: -

cdr3_nt: TGTGCCAGCTCACAAATAGCGGGGAACACCGGGGAGCTGTTTTTT
cdr3_aa: CASSQIAGNTGELFF
j_call: TRBJ2-2
d_call: TRBD2
v_call: TRBV18
clone_size: once

cdr3_nt: TGTGCCAGCAGTTTACTAGCGGGAGCTGATACGCAGTATTTT
cdr3_aa: CASSLLAGADTQYF
j_call: TRBJ2-3
d_call: TRBD2
v_call: TRBV6-5
clone_size: -

cdr3_nt: TGTGCCAGCAGCTTTTCTTTGCCGCAGGAGCAGTTCTTC
cdr3_aa: CASSFSLPQEQFF
j_call: TRBJ2-1
d_call: -
v_call: TRBV7-3
clone_size: -

cdr3_nt: TGCAGTGCTAGAGAGGTGAACGAGCAGTACTTC
cdr3_aa: CSAREVNEQYF
j_call: TRBJ2-7
d_call: -
v_call: TRBV20-1
clone_size: -

cdr3_nt: TGTGCCAGCAGAGGGGGGCTTATCCTACGTAACTATGGCTACACCTTC
cdr3_aa: CASRGGLILRNYGYTF
j_call: TRBJ1-2
d_call: -
v_call: TRBV28
clone_size: -

cdr3_nt: TGTGCCAGCAATACCGGGAGGATGAACACTGAAGCTTTCTTT
cdr3_aa: CASNTGRMNTEAFF
j_call: TRBJ1-1
d_call: -
v_call: TRBV6-5
clone_size: -

cdr3_nt: TGTGCCAGCAGTTCCGTGTCTAGGGAAAAACTGTTTTTT
cdr3_aa: CASSSVSREKLFF
j_call: TRBJ1-4
d_call: -
v_call: TRBV6-5
clone_size: -

cdr3_nt: TGCGCCAGCAGCTTGGAGCGGGTGTGGGCTTTCTTT
cdr3_aa: CASSLERVWAFF
j_call: TRBJ1-1
d_call: -
v_call: TRBV5-1
clone_size: once

cdr3_nt: TGTGCCAGCAGCGCCCAGGGGAAGGAGACCCAGTACTTC
cdr3_aa: CASSAQGKETQYF
j_call: TRBJ2-5
d_call: -
v_call: TRBV3-1/TRBV3-2
clone_size: -

cdr3_nt: TGTGCCAGTAGCAGACTAGCGGGAGGCCACAATGAGCAGTTCTTC
cdr3_aa: CASSRLAGGHNEQFF
j_call: TRBJ2-1
d_call: TRBD2
v_call: TRBV19
clone_size: -

cdr3_nt: TGTGCCAGCAGCCCGCTAATAGCGGGAGGACCCACAGATACGCAGTATTTT
cdr3_aa: CASSPLIAGGPTDTQYF
j_call: TRBJ2-3
d_call: TRBD2
v_call: TRBV7-3
clone_size: -

cdr3_nt: TGTGCCAGTAGCACCCGGGACAGGGTAGTGAAGACCCAGTACTTC
cdr3_aa: CASSTRDRVVKTQYF
j_call: TRBJ2-5
d_call: TRBD1
v_call: TRBV19
clone_size: -

cdr3_nt: TGTGCCAGCAGCGCTCAACAGGGGCTGTGGACTGAAGCTTTCTTT
cdr3_aa: CASSAQQGLWTEAFF
j_call: TRBJ1-1
d_call: TRBD1
v_call: TRBV9
clone_size: -

cdr3_nt: TGTGCCAGCAGTCCAAGACTGGGGGGCACAGATACGCAGTATTTT
cdr3_aa: CASSPRLGGTDTQYF
j_call: TRBJ2-3
d_call: -
v_call: TRBV27
clone_size: -

cdr3_nt: TGCGCCAGCAGCTTGGAAGGGGGCGTTAATCAGCCCCAGCATTTT
cdr3_aa: CASSLEGGVNQPQHF
j_call: TRBJ1-5
d_call: TRBD1
v_call: TRBV5-1
clone_size: -

cdr3_nt: TGTGCCAGCGGGGGGGGACAGATCCAAAACATTCAGTACTTC
cdr3_aa: CASGGGQIQNIQYF
j_call: TRBJ2-4
d_call: -
v_call: TRBV2
clone_size: -

cdr3_nt: TGTGCCAGCAGTAGCGGGTGGGACAGTCTTATGTATAGCAATCAGCCCCAGCATTTT
cdr3_aa: CASSSGWDSLMYSNQPQHF
j_call: TRBJ1-5
d_call: TRBD1
v_call: TRBV6-2/TRBV6-3
clone_size: -

cdr3_nt: TGTGCCAGCGCGCGAGGAAAAGGGATCAACTATGGCTACACCTTC
cdr3_aa: CASARGKGINYGYTF
j_call: TRBJ1-2
d_call: -
v_call: TRBV28
clone_size: -

cdr3_nt: TGCGCCAGCAGCTTCAAAGGGGGGCTGGGCTACACCTTC
cdr3_aa: CASSFKGGLGYTF
j_call: TRBJ1-2
d_call: -
v_call: TRBV5-1
clone_size: -

cdr3_nt: TGTGCCAGTAATCCTTCCGAGGGGACCTACAATGAGCAGTTCTTC
cdr3_aa: CASNPSEGTYNEQFF
j_call: TRBJ2-1
d_call: -
v_call: TRBV19
clone_size: -

cdr3_nt: TGTGCCAGCAGCCAGATCTCACTAGCGGGAGGGAGATACAATGAGCAGTTCTTC
cdr3_aa: CASSQISLAGGRYNEQFF
j_call: TRBJ2-1
d_call: TRBD2
v_call: TRBV5-5
clone_size: -

cdr3_nt: TGTGCCAGCAGCGGGCCCGGGGCGGGGGGCTACACCTTC
cdr3_aa: CASSGPGAGGYTF
j_call: TRBJ1-2
d_call: -
v_call: TRBV21-1
clone_size: -

cdr3_nt: TGTGCCAGCAGCATAGGGACTAGCGAGAACACCGGGGAGCTGTTTTTT
cdr3_aa: CASSIGTSENTGELFF
j_call: TRBJ2-2
d_call: TRBD2
v_call: TRBV11-3
clone_size: -

cdr3_nt: TGTGCCAGCAGCTACGGGACAGGGGTTCGGGGCAATCAGCCCCAGCATTTT
cdr3_aa: CASSYGTGVRGNQPQHF
j_call: TRBJ1-5
d_call: TRBD1
v_call: TRBV28
clone_size: -

cdr3_nt: TGTGCCAGTAGTATCGCGGGGGCGAGCACAGATACGCAGTATTTT
cdr3_aa: CASSIAGASTDTQYF
j_call: TRBJ2-3
d_call: -
v_call: TRBV19
clone_size: -

cdr3_nt: TGTGCCAGCAGATTGGGACAGACAAACACTGAAGCTTTCTTT
cdr3_aa: CASRLGQTNTEAFF
j_call: TRBJ1-1
d_call: TRBD1
v_call: TRBV27
clone_size: -

cdr3_nt: TGTGCCAGCAACGAGCGGGTCACCCTAACTAGCACAGATACGCAGTATTTT
cdr3_aa: CASNERVTLTSTDTQYF
j_call: TRBJ2-3
d_call: -
v_call: TRBV2
clone_size: -

cdr3_nt: TGTGCCAGCAGCTATACACAGGGTTGGGATGAAAAACTGTTTTTT
cdr3_aa: CASSYTQGWDEKLFF
j_call: TRBJ1-4
d_call: -
v_call: TRBV7-9
clone_size: -

cdr3_nt: TGTGCCAGCAGCTTAGAAGGATCCACTAACTATGGCTACACCTTC
cdr3_aa: CASSLEGSTNYGYTF
j_call: TRBJ1-2
d_call: -
v_call: TRBV7-2
clone_size: -

cdr3_nt: TGTGCCATCAGTGACGCTCCGGAAAACACAGATACGCAGTATTTT
cdr3_aa: CAISDAPENTDTQYF
j_call: TRBJ2-3
d_call: -
v_call: TRBV10-3
clone_size: once

cdr3_nt: TGTGCCAGCAGCCCAGTGGCCGGGACGACTTCGGGCTACACCTTC
cdr3_aa: CASSPVAGTTSGYTF
j_call: TRBJ1-2
d_call: -
v_call: TRBV7-2
clone_size: -